This T cell receptor beta chain was documented in a study of OX40 agonist ivuxolimab in advanced cancers. Looking at the study overall: Dose-escalation patients' cancers were hepatocellular carcinoma, melanoma, renal cell or head and neck cancer. Partial responses occurred in Three dose-escalation patients, one with hepatocellular carcinoma and two with cutaneous melanoma.

With autoimmune disease history or systemic immunosuppression, patients were excluded. V was trimmed by 1 base and J by 5 bases, leaving 13 bases between them. The CDR3 extends over 14 amino acids. Germline loops: CDR1 SGHNT, CDR2 YYREEE (reference sequence). Assay: immunoSEQ multiplex PCR; the TCRdb copy retains only in-frame clones and omits some. The sample includes roughly 11,000 clones, about 81% of them seen just once. The receptor was isolated from an adult with an advanced solid tumor such as melanoma, head and neck, liver or kidney cancer. The specimen comprised CD4+ or CD8+ T cells sorted from blood, sampled in a trial of the OX40 agonist ivuxolimab. The chain uses TRBV5-4 and TRBJ2-7, with a possible D match to TRBD2 (6 bases). This chain's CDR3 is CASSLTGGNDEQYF. In DNA, the CDR3 is TGTGCCAGCAGCTTGACTGGAGGGAACGACGAGCAGTACTTC.